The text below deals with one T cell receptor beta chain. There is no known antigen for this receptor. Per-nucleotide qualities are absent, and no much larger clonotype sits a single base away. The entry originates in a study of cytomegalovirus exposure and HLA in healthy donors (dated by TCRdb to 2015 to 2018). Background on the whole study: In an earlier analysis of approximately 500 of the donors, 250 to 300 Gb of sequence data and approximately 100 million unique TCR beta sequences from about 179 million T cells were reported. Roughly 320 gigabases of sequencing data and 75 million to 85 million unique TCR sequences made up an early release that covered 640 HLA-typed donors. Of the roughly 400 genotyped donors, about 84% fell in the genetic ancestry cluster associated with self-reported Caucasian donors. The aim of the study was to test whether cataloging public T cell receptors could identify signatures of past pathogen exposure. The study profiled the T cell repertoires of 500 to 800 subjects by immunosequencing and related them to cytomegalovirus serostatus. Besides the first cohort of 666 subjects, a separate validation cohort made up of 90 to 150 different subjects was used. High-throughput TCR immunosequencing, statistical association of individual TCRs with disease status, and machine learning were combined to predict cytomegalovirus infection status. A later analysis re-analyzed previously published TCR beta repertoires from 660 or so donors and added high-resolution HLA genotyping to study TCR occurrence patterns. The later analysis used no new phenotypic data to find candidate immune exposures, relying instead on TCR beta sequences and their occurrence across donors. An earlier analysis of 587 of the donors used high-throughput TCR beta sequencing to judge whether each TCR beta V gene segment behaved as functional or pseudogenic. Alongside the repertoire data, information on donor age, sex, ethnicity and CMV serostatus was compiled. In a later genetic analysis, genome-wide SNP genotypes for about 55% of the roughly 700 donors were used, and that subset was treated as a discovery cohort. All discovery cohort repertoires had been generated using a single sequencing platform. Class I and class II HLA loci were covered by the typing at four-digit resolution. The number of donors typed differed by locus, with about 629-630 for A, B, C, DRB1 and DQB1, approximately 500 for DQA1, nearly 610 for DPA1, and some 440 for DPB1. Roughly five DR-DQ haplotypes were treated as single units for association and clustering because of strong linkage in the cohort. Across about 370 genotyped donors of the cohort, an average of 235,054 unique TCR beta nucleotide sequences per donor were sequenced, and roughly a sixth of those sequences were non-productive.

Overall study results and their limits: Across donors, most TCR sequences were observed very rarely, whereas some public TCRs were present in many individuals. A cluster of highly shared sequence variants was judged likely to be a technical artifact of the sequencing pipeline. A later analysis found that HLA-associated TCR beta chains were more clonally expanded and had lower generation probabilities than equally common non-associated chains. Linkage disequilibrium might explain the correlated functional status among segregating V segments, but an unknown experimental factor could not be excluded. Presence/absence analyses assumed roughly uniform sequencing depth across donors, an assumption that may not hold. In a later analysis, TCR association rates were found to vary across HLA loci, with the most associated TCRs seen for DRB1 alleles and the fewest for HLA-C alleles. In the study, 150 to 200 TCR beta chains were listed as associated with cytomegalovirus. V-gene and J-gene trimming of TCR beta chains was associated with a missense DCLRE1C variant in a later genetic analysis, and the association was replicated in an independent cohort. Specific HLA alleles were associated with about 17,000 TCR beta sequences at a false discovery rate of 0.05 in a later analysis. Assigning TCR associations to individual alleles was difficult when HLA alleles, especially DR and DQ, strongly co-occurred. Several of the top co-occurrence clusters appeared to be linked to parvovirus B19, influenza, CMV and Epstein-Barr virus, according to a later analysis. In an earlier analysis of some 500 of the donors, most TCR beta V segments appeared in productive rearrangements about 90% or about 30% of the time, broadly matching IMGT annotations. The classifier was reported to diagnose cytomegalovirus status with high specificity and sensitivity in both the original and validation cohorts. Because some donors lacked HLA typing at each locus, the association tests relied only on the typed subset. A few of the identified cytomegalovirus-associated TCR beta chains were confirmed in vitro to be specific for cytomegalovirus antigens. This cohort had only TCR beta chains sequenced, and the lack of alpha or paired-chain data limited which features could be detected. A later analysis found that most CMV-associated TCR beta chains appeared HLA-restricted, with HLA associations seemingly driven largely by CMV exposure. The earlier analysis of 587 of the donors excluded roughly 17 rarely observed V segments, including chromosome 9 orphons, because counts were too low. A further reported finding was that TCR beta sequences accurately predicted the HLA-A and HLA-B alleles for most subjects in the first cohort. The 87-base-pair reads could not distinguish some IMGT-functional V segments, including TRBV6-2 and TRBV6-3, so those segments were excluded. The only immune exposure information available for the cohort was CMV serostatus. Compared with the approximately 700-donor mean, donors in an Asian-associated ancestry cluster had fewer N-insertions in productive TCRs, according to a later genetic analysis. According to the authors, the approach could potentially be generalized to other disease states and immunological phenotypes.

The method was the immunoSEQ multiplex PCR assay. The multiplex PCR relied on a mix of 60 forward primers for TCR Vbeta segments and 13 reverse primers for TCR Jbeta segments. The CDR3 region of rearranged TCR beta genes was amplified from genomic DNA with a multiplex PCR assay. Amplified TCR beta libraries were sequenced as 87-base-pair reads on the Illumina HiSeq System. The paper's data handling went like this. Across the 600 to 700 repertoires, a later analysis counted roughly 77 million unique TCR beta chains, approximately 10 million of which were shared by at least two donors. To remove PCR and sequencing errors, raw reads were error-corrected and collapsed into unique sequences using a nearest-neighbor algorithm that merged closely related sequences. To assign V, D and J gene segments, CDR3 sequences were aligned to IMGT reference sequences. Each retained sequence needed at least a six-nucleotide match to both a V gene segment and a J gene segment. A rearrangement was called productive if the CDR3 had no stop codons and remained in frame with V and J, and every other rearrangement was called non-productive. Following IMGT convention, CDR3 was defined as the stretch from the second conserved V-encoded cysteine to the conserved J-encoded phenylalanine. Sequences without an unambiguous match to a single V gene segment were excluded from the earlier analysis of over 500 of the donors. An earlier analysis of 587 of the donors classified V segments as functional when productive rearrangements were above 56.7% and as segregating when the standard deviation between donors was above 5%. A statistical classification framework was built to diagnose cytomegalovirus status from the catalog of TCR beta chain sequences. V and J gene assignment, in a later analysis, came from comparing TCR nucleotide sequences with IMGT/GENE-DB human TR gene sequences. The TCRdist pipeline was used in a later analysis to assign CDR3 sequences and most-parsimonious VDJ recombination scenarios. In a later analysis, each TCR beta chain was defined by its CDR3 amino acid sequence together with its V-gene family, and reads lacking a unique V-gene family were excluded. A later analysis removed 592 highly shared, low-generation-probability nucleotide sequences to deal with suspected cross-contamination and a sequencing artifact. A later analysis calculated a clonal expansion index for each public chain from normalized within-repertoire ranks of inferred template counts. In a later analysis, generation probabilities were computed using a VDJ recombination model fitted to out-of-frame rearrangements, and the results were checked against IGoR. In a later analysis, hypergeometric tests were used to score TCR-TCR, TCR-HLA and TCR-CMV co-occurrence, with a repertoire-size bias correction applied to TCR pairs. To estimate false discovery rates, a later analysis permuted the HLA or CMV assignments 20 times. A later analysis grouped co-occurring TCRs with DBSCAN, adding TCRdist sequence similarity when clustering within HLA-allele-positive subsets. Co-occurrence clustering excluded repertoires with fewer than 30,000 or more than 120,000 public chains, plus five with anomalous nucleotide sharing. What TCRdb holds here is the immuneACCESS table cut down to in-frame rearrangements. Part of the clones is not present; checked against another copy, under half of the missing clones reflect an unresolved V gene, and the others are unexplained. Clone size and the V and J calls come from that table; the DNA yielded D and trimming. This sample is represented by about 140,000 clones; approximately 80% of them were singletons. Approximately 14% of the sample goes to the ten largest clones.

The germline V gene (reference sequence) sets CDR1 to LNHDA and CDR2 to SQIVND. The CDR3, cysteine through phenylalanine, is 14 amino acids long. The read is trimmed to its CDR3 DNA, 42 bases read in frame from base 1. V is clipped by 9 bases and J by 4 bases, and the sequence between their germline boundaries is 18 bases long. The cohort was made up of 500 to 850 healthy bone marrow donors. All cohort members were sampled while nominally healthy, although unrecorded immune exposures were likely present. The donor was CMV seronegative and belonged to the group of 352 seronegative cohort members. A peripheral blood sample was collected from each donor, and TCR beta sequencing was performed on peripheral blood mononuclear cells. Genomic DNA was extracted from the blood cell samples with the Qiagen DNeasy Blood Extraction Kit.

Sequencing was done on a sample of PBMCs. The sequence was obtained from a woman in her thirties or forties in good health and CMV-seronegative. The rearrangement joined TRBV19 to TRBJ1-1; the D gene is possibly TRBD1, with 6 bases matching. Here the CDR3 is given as CASRLRGGSTEAFF. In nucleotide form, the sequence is TGTGCCAGCCGACTGAGGGGGGGAAGCACTGAAGCTTTCTTT.